This T cell receptor (beta chain) stems from a study of T cells in Graves' hyperthyroidism and ophthalmopathy. Study results and limitations: Most thyroid clonotypes expanded above 0.001 appeared in blood too.

A remark on this clonotype: Its antigen is unknown.

V lost 5 bases to trimming and J lost 4 bases; unmatched junction nucleotides: 9. Germline-derived CDR1 and CDR2 are MGHDK and SYGVNS. This CDR3 comprises 15 residues. Researchers amplified the TCR beta CDR3 regions from RNA transcripts. First-round RT-PCR of the TCR CDR3 relied on the HTBI primer set. TCRdb recomputed calls from the multiplex PCR reads with MiXCR, one row per CDR3 protein. The sample consists of 700,000 to 850,000 distinct CDR3 sequences, about 35% of them appearing once. When ophthalmopathy did not progress within 18 months, Graves' hyperthyroidism was considered stable. The V gene is TRBV25-1, the J gene TRBJ1-2; 8 nucleotides align to TRBD1. Sequencing was done on a sample of blood. This TCR was recovered from a woman aged 40-49 years with Graves' hyperthyroidism. The CDR3 DNA follows: TGTGCCAGCAGTTTATTTTTGCAGGGGGCCTATGGCTACACCTTC. Translation: CASSLFLQGAYGYTF.